This T cell receptor beta chain stems from a study of tumor-infiltrating lymphocytes in localized non-small cell lung cancer. Study-level results: Not all patients were TCR sequenced, owing to tissue quantity.

A note on this clone: Its antigen remains unknown.

Trimming pared 4 bases from V and 4 bases from J, leaving 7 bases between. The CDR3 is 11 residues long. Germline lookup yields CDR1 SQVTM and CDR2 ANQGSEA. The method was immunoSEQ multiplex PCR; TCRdb's version includes in-frame clones alone and lacks a portion of them. The sample lists around 13,000 clones, approximately 74% seen once, with around an eighth in the top ten. This TCR derives from a human donor with non-small cell lung cancer. Specimen: uninvolved lung tissue not adjacent to the tumor. This chain links TRBV29-1 with TRBJ1-2; D not resolved. CDR3 sequence (DNA): TGCAGCGTTGGGGGAACCTATGGCTACACCTTC. Protein product: CSVGGTYGYTF.